This T cell receptor (beta chain) appears in the sequencing data of a study of identical twins. Trimming took 6 bases from V and 2 from J, leaving 14 bases between them. The CDR3 length is 14 residues. TCRdb re-called the 5' RACE reads with MiXCR, one entry per CDR3 protein. The sample lists 700,000 or so distinct CDR3 sequences, less than 25% occurring once. These data were likewise used in another study, on T cells expressing NK-cell markers.

The rearrangement joins TRBV12-3 or TRBV12-4 to TRBJ2-7; D gene ambiguous. This receptor was obtained from a woman aged 18-29 years in good health. Sequencing was carried out using PBMCs. The CDR3 is CASSLQWPTYEQYF. The CDR3 DNA reads as TGTGCCAGCAGCCTACAGTGGCCCACCTACGAGCAGTACTTC.